This T cell receptor beta chain derives from a study of blood T cells in healthy people across ages. It was with a sample-barcoded 5' primer and a J-beta primer mix that a second PCR of roughly 7 to 12 cycles was run. TCRdb re-called the 5' RACE reads with MiXCR, one entry per CDR3 protein. The sample contains 1.2 million to 1.5 million distinct CDR3 sequences, around 59% of which appear only once. The CDR3 covers 15 residues. V lost 0 bases, J lost 7 bases, and 5 bases stayed unmatched. Germline loops: CDR1 MGHRA, CDR2 YSYEKL. This clonotype was observed a few times. The material sequenced was blood. The chain uses TRBV4-1 and TRBJ2-4; 8 positions agree with TRBD1. This TCR came from a man younger than 30 in good health. The CDR3 reads CASSQDRDRSNIQYF. CDR3 nucleotide sequence: TGCGCCAGCAGCCAAGATAGGGACAGGAGTAACATTCAGTACTTC.